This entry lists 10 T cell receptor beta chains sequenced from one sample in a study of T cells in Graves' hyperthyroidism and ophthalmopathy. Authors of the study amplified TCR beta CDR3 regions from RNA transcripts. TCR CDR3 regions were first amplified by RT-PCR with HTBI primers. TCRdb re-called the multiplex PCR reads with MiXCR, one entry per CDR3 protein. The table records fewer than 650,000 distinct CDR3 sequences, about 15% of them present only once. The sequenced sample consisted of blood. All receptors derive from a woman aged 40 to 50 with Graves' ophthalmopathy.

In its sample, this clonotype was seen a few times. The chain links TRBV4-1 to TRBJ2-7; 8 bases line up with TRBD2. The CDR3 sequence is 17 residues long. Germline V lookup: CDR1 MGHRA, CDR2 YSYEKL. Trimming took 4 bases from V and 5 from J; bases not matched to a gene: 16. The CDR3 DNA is TGCGCCAGCAGCCCGCAAGTGGTGTGGCGGGAGGTCGACGAGCAGTACTTC. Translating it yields CASSPQVVWREVDEQYF.

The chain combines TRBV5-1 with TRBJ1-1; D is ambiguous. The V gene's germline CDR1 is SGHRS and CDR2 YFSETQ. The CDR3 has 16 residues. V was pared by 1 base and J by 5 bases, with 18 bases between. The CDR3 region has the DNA TGCGCCAGCAGCTTGAAGGAGGTTCAGTGGTGGACTGAAGCTTTCTTT. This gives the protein CASSLKEVQWWTEAFF.

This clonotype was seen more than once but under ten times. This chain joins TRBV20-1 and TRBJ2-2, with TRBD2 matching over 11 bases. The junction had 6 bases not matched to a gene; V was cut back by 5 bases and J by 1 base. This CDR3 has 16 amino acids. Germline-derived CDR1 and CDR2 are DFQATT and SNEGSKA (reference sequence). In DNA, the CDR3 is TGCAGTGCTCTCTCGACTAGCGGGAAGAACACCGGGGAGCTGTTTTTT. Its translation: CSALSTSGKNTGELFF.

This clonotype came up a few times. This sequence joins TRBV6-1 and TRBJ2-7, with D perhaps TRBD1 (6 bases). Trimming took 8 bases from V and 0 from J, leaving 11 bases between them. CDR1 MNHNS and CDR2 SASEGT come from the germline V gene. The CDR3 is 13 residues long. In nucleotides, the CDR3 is TGTGCCAGCGGGGGCGGCAGCTCCTACGAGCAGTACTTC. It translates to CASGGGSSYEQYF.

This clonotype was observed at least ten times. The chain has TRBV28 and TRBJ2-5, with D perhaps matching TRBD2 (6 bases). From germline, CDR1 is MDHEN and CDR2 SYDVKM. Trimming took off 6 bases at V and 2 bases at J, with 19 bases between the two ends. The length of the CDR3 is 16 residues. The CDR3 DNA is TGTGCCAGCAGCCAACCCTCGACTAGTCTACAAGAGACCCAGTACTTC. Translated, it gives CASSQPSTSLQETQYF.

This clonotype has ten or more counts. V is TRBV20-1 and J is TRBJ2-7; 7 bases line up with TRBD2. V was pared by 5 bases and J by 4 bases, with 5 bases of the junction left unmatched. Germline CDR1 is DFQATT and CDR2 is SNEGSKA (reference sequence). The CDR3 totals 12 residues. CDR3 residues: CSASRTSYEQYF. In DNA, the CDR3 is TGCAGTGCTTCCCGGACTAGTTACGAGCAGTACTTC.

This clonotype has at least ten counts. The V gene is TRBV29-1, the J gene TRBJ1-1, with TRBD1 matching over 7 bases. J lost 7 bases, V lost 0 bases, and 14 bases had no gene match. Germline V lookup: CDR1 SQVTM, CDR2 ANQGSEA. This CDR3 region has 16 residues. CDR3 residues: CSVEDPVRGRIDEAFF. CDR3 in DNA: TGCAGCGTTGAAGATCCAGTGAGGGGGCGTATTGATGAAGCTTTCTTT.

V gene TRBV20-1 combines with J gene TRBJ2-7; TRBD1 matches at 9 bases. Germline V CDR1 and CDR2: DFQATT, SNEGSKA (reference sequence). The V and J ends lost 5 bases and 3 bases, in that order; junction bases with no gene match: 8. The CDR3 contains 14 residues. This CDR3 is CSAVQGAFYYEQYF. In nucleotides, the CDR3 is TGCAGTGCTGTACAGGGGGCTTTCTACTACGAGCAGTACTTC.

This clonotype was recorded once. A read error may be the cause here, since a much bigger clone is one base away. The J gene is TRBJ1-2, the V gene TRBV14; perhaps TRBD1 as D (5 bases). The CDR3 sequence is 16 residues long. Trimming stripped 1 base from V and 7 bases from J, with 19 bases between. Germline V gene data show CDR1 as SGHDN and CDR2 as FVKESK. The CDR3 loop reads CASSQVLGVGVGGYTF. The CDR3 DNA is TGTGCCAGCAGCCAAGTTCTAGGGGTGGGTGTCGGTGGCTACACCTTC.

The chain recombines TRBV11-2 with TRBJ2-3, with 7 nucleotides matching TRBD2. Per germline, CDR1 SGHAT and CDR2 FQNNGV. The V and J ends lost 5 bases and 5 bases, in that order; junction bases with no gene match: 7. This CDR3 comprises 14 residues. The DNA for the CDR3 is TGTGCCAGCAGCCCCCCCGGGGAGGGAGATACGCAGTATTTT. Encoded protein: CASSPPGEGDTQYF.